The clone carrying this TCR beta chain was seen once. Its antigen is not identified. Isolation recovered at least 6 million PBMCs from every sample. This record belongs to a study of blood T cells in healthy people across ages. Across the study: With template switching, about one barcoded beta molecule was captured per two T cells.

Alongside a J-beta primer mix, a sample-barcoded 5' primer served in a second PCR lasting 7 to 11 cycles. One entry per CDR3 protein results from TCRdb running MiXCR on the 5' RACE reads. In the table there are about a million distinct CDR3 sequences, under 40% of which are singletons. Trimming removed 6 bases from V and 6 bases from J; junction bases left unmatched: 12. The CDR3 has 15 residues. Study-wide results and limits: Naive and antigen-experienced cells were not separated, limiting conclusive comparison.

The sequencing input was blood. J is TRBJ2-5 and V is TRBV12-3 or TRBV12-4; 8 bases map to TRBD1. The TCR originated in a young man in good health. CDR3 in amino acids: CASSWAGQGLQTQYF. Here the CDR3 DNA reads TGTGCCAGCAGCTGGGCAGGACAGGGTTTGCAGACCCAGTACTTC.